Given below is one T cell receptor (beta chain) in context. The source of the sample is a study of OX40 agonist ivuxolimab in advanced cancers. TCRdb keeps only in-frame clones here, not all; method: immunoSEQ multiplex PCR. The repertoire holds about 51,000 clones, about 90% seen once, with approximately 3.8% in the top ten. The V gene lost 2 bases and the J gene lost 5 bases, with 2 bases spanning the gap. The CDR3 spans 11 residues. Germline CDR1 ENHRY, CDR2 SYGVKD. The genes are TRBV10-3 and TRBJ2-3; D is unclear. The TCR comes from an adult with an advanced solid tumor such as melanoma, head and neck, liver or kidney cancer. This specimen consisted of CD4+ or CD8+ T cells sorted from blood, obtained in a trial of the OX40 agonist ivuxolimab. The CDR3 reads CAISEGDTQYF. DNA of the CDR3: TGTGCCATCAGTGAGGGAGATACGCAGTATTTT.